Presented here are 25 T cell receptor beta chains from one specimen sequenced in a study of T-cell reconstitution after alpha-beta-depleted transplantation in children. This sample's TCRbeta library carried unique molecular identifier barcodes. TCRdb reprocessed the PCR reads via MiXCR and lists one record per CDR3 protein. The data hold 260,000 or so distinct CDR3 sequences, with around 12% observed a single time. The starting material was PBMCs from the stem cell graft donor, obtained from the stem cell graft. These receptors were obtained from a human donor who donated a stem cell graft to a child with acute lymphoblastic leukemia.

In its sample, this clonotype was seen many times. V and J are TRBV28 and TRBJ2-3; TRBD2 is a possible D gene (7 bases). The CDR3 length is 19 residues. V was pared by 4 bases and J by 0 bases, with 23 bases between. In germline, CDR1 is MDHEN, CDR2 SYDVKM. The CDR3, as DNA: TGTGCCAGCAGTTCCTCTAGGGGGGGGGACCTATCTAGCACAGATACGCAGTATTTT. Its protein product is CASSSSRGGDLSSTDTQYF. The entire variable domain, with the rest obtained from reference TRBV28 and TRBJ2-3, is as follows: DVKVTQSSRYLVKRTGEKVFLECVQDMDHENMFWYRQDPGLGLRLIYFSYDVKMKEKGDIPEGYSVSREKKERFSLILESASTNQTSMYLCASSSSRGGDLSSTDTQYFGPGTRLTVL.

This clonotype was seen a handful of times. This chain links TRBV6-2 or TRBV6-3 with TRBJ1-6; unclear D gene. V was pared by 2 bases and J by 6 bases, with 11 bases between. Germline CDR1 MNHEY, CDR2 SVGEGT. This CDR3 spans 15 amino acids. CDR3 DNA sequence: TGTGCCAGCAGTTACGTCCAGGACGGTAATTCACCCCTCCACTTT. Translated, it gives CASSYVQDGNSPLHF.

CDR3: CSARILSGRSDQETQYF. Written as DNA, the CDR3 is TGCAGTGCCAGGATTCTTAGCGGGAGGTCGGACCAAGAGACCCAGTACTTC. This chain uses TRBV20-1 with TRBJ2-5; 10 bases are shared with TRBD2. V gave up 6 bases and J gave up 0 bases; unmatched junction bases: 13. The germline V gene encodes CDR1 DFQATT and CDR2 SNEGSKA (reference sequence). This CDR3 comprises 17 residues.

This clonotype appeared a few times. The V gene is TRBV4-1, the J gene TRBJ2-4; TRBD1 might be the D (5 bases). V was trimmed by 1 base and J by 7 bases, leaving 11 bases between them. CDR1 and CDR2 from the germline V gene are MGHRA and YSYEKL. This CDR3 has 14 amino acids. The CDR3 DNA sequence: TGCGCCAGCAGCCAAGGGGCAGGGTGGAACATTCAGTACTTC. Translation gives CASSQGAGWNIQYF.

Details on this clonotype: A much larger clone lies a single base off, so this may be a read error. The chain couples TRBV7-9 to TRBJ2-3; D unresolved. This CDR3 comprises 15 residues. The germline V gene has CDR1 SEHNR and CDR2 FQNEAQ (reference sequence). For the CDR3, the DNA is TGTGCCAGCCTCGAAGCCGGGCTAATCACAGATGCGCAGTATTTT. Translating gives CASLEAGLITDAQYF.

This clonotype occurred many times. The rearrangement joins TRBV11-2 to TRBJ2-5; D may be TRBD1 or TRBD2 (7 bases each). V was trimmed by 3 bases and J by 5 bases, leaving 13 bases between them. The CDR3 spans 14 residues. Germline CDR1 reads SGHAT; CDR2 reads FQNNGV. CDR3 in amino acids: CASSLGGGLETQYF. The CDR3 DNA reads TGTGCCAGCAGCTTGGGAGGGGGCCTGGAGACCCAGTACTTC. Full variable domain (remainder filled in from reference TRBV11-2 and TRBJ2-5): EAGVAQSPRYKIIEKRQSVAFWCNPISGHATLYWYQQILGQGPKLLIQFQNNGVVDDSQLPKDRFSAERLKGVDSTLKIQPAKLEDSAVYLCASSLGGGLETQYFGPGTRLLVL.

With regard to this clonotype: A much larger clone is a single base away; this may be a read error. CDR3 nucleotide sequence: TGCGCCAGCAGCAAAGTGCAGGACGAGTTAACTGAAGCTTTCTTT. This encodes CASSKVQDELTEAFF. The J gene is TRBJ1-1, the V gene TRBV4-1, with D unresolved. The CDR3 is 15 residues long. The germline V and J ends were trimmed by 5 bases and 5 bases, with 18 bases remaining between them. The germline V gene encodes CDR1 MGHRA and CDR2 YSYEKL.

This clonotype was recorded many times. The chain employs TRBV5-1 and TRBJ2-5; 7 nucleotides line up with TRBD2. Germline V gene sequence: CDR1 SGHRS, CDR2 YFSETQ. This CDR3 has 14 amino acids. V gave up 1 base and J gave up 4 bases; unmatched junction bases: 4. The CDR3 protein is CASSLQGGVETQYF. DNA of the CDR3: TGCGCCAGCAGCTTGCAGGGAGGGGTAGAGACCCAGTACTTC.

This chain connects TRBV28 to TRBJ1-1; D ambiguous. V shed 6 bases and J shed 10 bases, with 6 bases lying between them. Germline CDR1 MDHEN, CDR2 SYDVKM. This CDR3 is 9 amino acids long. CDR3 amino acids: CASSPPAFF. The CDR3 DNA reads TGTGCCAGCAGCCCGCCAGCTTTCTTT.

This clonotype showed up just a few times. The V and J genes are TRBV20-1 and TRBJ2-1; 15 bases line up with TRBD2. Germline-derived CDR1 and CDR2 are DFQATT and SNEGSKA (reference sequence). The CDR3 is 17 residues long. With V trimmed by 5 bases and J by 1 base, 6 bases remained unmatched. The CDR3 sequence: CSARGLAGGGSYNEQFF. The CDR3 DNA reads TGCAGTGCTCGTGGACTAGCGGGAGGGGGGTCCTACAATGAGCAGTTCTTC.

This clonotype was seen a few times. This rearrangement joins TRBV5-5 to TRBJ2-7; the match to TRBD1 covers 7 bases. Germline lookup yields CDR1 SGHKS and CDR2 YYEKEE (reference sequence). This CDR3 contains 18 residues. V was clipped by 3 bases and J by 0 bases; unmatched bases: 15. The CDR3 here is CASSSPGQPTLSSYEQYF. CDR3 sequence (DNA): TGTGCCAGCAGCTCCCCGGGACAGCCAACTCTGAGCTCCTACGAGCAGTACTTC.

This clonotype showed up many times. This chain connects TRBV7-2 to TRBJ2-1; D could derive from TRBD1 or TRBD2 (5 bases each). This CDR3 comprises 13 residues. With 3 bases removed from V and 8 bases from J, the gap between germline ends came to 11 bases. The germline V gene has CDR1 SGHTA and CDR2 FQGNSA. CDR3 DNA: TGTGCCAGCAGCTTTGCGTGGGGGTATGAGCAGTTCTTC. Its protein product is CASSFAWGYEQFF.

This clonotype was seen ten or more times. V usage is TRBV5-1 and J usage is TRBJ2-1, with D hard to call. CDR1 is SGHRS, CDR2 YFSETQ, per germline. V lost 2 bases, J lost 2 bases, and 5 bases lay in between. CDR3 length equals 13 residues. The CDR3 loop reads CASSFNAYNEQFF. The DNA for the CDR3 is TGCGCCAGCAGCTTTAACGCCTACAATGAGCAGTTCTTC. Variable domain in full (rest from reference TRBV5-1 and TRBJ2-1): KAGVTQTPRYLIKTRGQQVTLSCSPISGHRSVSWYQQTPGQGLQFLFEYFSETQRNKGNFPGRFSGRQFSNSRSEMNVSTLELGDSALYLCASSFNAYNEQFFGPGTRLTVL.

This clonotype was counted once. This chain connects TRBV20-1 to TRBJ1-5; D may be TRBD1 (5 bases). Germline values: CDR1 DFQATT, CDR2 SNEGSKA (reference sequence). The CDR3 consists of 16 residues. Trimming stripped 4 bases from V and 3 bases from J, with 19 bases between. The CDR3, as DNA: TGCAGTGCTACGCCAGTAGGACTGGGGGTCAATCAGCCCCAGCATTTT. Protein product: CSATPVGLGVNQPQHF.

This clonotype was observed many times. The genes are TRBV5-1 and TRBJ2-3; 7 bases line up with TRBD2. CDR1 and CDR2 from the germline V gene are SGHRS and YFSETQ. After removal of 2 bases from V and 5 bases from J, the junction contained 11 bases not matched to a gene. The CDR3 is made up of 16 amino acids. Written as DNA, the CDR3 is TGCGCCAGCAGCTTCCCGCAGGCAGGGAGGGAAGATACGCAGTATTTT. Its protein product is CASSFPQAGREDTQYF.

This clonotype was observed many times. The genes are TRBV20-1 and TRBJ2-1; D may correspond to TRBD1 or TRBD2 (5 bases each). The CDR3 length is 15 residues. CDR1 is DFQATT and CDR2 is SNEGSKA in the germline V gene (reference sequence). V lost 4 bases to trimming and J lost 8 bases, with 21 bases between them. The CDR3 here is CSANPGTLMGDEQFF. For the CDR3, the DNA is TGCAGTGCTAACCCCGGGACCCTAATGGGGGATGAGCAGTTCTTC.

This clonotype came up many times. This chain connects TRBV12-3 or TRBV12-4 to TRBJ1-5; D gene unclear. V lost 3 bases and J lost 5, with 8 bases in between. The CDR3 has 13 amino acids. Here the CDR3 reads CASSFSRDQPQHF. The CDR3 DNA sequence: TGTGCCAGCAGTTTTAGTAGAGATCAGCCCCAGCATTTT.

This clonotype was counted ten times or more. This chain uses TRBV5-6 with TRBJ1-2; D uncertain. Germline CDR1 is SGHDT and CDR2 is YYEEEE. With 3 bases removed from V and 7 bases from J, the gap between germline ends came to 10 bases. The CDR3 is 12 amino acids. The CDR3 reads CASSSHSSGYTF. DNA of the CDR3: TGTGCCAGCAGCTCCCACAGTAGTGGCTACACCTTC.

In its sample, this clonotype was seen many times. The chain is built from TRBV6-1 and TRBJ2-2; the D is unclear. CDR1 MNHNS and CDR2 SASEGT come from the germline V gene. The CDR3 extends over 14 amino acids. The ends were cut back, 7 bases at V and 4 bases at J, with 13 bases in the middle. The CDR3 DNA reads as TGTGCCAGCATCCCCAGGCGATTCACCGGGGAGCTGTTTTTT. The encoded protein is CASIPRRFTGELFF.

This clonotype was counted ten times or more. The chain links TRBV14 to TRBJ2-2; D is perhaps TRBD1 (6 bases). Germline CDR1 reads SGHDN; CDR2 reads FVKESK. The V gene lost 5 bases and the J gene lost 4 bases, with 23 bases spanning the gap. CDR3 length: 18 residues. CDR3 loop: CASSFLGTQGTGTGELFF. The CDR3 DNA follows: TGTGCCAGCAGCTTTCTCGGTACACAGGGCACGGGCACCGGGGAGCTGTTTTTT.

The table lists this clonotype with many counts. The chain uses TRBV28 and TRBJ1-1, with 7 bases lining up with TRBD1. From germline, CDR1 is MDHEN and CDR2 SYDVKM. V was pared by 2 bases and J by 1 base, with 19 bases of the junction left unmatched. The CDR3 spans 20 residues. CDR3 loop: CASSLSIFGTELQPNTEAFF. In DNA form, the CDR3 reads TGTGCCAGCAGTTTAAGTATATTTGGGACAGAATTACAACCGAACACTGAAGCTTTCTTT.

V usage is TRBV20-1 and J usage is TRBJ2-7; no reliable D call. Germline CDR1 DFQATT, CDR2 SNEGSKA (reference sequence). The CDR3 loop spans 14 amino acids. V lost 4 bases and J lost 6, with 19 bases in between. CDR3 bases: TGCAGTGCTATCAATACACCTTTGGAGAGCGAGCAGTACTTC. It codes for CSAINTPLESEQYF.

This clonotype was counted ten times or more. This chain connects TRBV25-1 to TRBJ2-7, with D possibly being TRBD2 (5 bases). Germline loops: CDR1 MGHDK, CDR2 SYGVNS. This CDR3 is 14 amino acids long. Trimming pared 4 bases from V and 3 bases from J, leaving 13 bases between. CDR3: CASSARDGLYEQYF. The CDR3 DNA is TGTGCCAGCAGTGCACGTGACGGACTCTACGAGCAGTACTTC.

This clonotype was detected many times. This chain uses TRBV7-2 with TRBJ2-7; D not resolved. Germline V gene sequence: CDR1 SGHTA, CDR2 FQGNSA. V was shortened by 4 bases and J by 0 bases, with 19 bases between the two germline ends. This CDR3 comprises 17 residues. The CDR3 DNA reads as TGTGCCAGCAGCTCCCTATTGTCCAGGCAGTACTCCTACGAGCAGTACTTC. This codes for CASSSLLSRQYSYEQYF.

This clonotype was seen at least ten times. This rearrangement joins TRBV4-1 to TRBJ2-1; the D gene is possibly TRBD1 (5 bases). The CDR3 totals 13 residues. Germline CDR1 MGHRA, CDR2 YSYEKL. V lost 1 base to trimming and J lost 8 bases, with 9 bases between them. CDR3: CASSQGKGDEQFF. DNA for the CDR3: TGCGCCAGCAGCCAAGGAAAAGGGGATGAGCAGTTCTTC.